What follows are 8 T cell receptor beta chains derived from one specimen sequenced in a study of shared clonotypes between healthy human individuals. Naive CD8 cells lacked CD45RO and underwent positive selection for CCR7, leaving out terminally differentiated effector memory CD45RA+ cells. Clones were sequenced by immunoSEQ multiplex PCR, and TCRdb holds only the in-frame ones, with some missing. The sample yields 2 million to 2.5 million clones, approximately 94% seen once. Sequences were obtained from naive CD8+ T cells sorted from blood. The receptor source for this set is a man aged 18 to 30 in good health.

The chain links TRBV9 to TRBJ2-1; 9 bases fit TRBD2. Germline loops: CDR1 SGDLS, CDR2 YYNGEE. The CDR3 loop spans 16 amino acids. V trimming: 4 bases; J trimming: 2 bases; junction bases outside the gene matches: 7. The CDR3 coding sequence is TGTGCCAGCAGCTCGCGGGAGGGACTCACCTACAATGAGCAGTTCTTC. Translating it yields CASSSREGLTYNEQFF.

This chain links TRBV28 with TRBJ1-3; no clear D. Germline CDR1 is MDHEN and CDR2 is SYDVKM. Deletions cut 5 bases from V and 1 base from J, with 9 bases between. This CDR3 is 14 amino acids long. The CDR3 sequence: CASSGQYSGNTIYF. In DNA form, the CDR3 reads TGTGCCAGCAGTGGGCAATATTCTGGAAACACCATATATTTT. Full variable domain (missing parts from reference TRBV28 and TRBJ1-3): DVKVTQSSRYLVKRTGEKVFLECVQDMDHENMFWYRQDPGLGLRLIYFSYDVKMKEKGDIPEGYSVSREKKERFSLILESASTNQTSMYLCASSGQYSGNTIYFGEGSWLTVV.

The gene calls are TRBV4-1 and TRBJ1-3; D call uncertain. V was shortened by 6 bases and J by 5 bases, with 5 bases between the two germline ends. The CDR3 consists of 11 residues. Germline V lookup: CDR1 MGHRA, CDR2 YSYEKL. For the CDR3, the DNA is TGCGCCAGCAGGGAGAGAAACACCATATATTTT. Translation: CASRERNTIYF.

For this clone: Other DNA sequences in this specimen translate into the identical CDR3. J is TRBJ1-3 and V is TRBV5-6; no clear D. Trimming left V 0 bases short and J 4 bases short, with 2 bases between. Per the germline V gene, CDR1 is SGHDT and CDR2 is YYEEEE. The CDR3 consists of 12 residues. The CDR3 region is CASSLVGNTIYF. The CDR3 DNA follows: TGTGCCAGCAGCTTGGTAGGAAACACCATATATTTT. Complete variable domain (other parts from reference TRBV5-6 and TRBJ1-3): DAGVTQSPTHLIKTRGQQVTLRCSPKSGHDTVSWYQQALGQGPQFIFQYYEEEERQRGNFPDRFSGHQFPNYSSELNVNALLLGDSALYLCASSLVGNTIYFGEGSWLTVV.

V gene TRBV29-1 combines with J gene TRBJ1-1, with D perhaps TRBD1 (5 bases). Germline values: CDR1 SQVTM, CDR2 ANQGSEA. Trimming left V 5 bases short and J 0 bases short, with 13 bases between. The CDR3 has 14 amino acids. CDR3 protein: CSVHQGVLNTEAFF. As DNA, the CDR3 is TGCAGCGTTCACCAAGGGGTATTGAACACTGAAGCTTTCTTT.

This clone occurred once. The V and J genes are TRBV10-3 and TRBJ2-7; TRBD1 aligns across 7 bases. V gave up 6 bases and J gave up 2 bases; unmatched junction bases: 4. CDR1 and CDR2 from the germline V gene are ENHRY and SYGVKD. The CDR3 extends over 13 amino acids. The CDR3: CAISRDRTYEQYF. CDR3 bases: TGTGCCATCAGCCGGGACAGAACCTACGAGCAGTACTTC.

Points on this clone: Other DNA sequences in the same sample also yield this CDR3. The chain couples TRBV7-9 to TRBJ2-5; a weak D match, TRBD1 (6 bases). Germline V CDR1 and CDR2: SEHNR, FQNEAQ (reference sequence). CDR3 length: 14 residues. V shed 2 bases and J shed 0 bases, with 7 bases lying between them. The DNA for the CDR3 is TGTGCCAGCAGCTTAAGGGGGAACCAAGAGACCCAGTACTTC. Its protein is CASSLRGNQETQYF. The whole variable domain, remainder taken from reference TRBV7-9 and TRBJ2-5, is DTGVSQNPRHKITKRGQNVTFRCDPISEHNRLYWYRQTLGQGPEFLTYFQNEAQLEKSRLLSDRFSAERPKGSFSTLEIQRTEQGDSAMYLCASSLRGNQETQYFGPGTRLLVL.

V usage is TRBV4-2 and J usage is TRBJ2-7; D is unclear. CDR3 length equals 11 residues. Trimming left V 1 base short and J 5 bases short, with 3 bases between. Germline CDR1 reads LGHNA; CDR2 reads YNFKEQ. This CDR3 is CASSQAHEQYF. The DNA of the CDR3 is TGTGCCAGCAGCCAAGCTCACGAGCAGTACTTC.